A selection of T cell receptor beta chains follows, all from one sample in a study of T cells in Graves' hyperthyroidism and ophthalmopathy. TCRdb ran MiXCR on the multiplex PCR reads and lists one entry per CDR3 protein. The repertoire holds hundreds of thousands of distinct CDR3 sequences, with roughly 17% as singletons. The material sequenced was blood. These receptors originate from a woman aged 18-35 years with Graves' ophthalmopathy. Each CDR3 is given with its conserved first and last residue. D genes are given only for firm matches. A row's size may be missing; if present it is once, few, many or a size class.

j_call v_call clone_size d_call cdr3_aa cdr3_nt
TRBJ2-1 TRBV19 few - CATKAGAYNEQFF TGTGCCACTAAGGCCGGGGCCTACAATGAGCAGTTCTTC
TRBJ2-2 TRBV24-1 many TRBD1 CATSETGITGELFF TGTGCCACCAGTGAGACAGGGATCACCGGGGAGCTGTTTTTT
TRBJ1-1 TRBV2 many TRBD1 CASSGAGGLTEAFF TGTGCCAGCAGTGGGGCAGGGGGCTTGACTGAAGCTTTCTTT
TRBJ1-1 TRBV9 many TRBD1 CASSGGTGLAEAFF TGTGCCAGCAGCGGAGGGACAGGGCTGGCTGAAGCTTTCTTT
TRBJ2-1 TRBV4-1 few TRBD2 CASSQEDGGGDEQFF TGCGCCAGCAGCCAAGAAGACGGGGGGGGTGATGAGCAGTTCTTC
TRBJ2-2 TRBV27 few - CASSLGVSNTGELFF TGTGCCAGCAGTTTGGGGGTATCGAACACCGGGGAGCTGTTTTTT
TRBJ1-2 TRBV12-3/TRBV12-4 - TRBD1 CASRGGGGAFGYTF TGTGCCAGCAGAGGCGGAGGGGGCGCATTTGGCTACACCTTC
TRBJ1-1 TRBV5-5 many TRBD1 CASSSWDSGTEAFF TGTGCCAGCAGCTCCTGGGACAGTGGCACTGAAGCTTTCTTT
TRBJ2-1 TRBV11-2 many - CASSASRGNEQFF TGTGCCAGCAGCGCCAGTAGGGGTAATGAGCAGTTCTTC
TRBJ1-1 TRBV6-6 few TRBD1 CASSYSLVGTGGSYTEAFF TGTGCCAGCAGTTACTCGTTAGTCGGGACAGGGGGATCCTACACTGAAGCTTTCTTT
TRBJ1-2 TRBV12-3/TRBV12-4 many - CASSSGPEKGYTF TGTGCCAGCAGTTCCGGACCGGAGAAGGGCTACACCTTC
TRBJ2-1 TRBV28 many TRBD2 CASSLRLANNEQFF TGTGCCAGCAGTTTAAGACTAGCCAACAATGAGCAGTTCTTC
TRBJ1-4 TRBV9 many - CASSVGRVGEKLFF TGTGCCAGCAGCGTAGGCCGGGTAGGGGAAAAACTGTTTTTT
TRBJ2-7 TRBV7-9 many - CASSLLVYEQYF TGTGCCAGCAGCTTACTAGTTTACGAGCAGTACTTC
TRBJ2-5 TRBV19 few - CASSMVEETQYF TGTGCCAGTAGTATGGTTGAAGAGACCCAGTACTTC
TRBJ2-7 TRBV4-1 - - CASSQDPPGGHYEQYF TGCGCCAGCAGCCAAGATCCCCCCGGGGGGCACTACGAGCAGTACTTC
TRBJ1-5 TRBV7-2 - - CASSTLRGPQHF TGTGCCAGCAGCACTCTACGGGGGCCCCAGCATTTT
TRBJ2-7 TRBV3-1 few - CASSQDPVSYEQYF TGTGCCAGCAGCCAAGATCCCGTATCCTACGAGCAGTACTTC
TRBJ2-5 TRBV11-2 - - CASSWGVQETQYF TGTGCCAGCAGCTGGGGCGTTCAAGAGACCCAGTACTTC
TRBJ2-1 TRBV14 - TRBD2 CASSQVGGWGKFF TGTGCCAGCAGCCAAGTGGGAGGGTGGGGTAAGTTCTTC
TRBJ1-5 TRBV15 - - CATQRYRQVNQPQHF TGTGCCACCCAACGATACAGACAAGTAAACCAGCCCCAGCATTTT
TRBJ1-5 TRBV5-5 few TRBD1 CASGGQGEFWPQHF TGTGCCAGCGGGGGACAGGGGGAATTTTGGCCCCAGCATTTT
TRBJ1-5 TRBV4-1 - TRBD1 CASSQETGGWQPQHF TGCGCCAGCAGCCAGGAGACAGGGGGCTGGCAGCCCCAGCATTTT
TRBJ2-2 TRBV7-9 many - CASSWPRGYTGELFF TGTGCCAGCAGCTGGCCTCGGGGGTACACCGGGGAGCTGTTTTTT
TRBJ1-2 TRBV7-2 many - CASSLTGTAVSGYTF TGTGCCAGCAGCCTGACCGGGACCGCAGTAAGCGGCTACACCTTC
TRBJ1-1 TRBV7-9 many TRBD1 CASSRGQGVIGNTEAFF TGTGCCAGCAGCAGGGGACAGGGGGTAATTGGGAACACTGAAGCTTTCTTT
TRBJ2-3 TRBV7-2 few TRBD1 CASSLDGTGGSDTQYF TGTGCCAGCAGCTTAGACGGGACAGGGGGCTCGGATACGCAGTATTTT
TRBJ2-3 TRBV14 - - CATNDRSTDTQYF TGTGCCACCAATGATCGTAGCACAGATACGCAGTATTTT
TRBJ2-1 TRBV20-1 - - CSARGQTGHNEQFF TGCAGTGCTAGAGGGCAGACAGGACACAATGAGCAGTTCTTC
TRBJ2-1 TRBV28 many TRBD1 CASSPAIRGGQGRFPYNEQFF TGTGCCAGCAGTCCGGCGATACGCGGCGGACAGGGCAGGTTCCCCTACAATGAGCAGTTCTTC
TRBJ2-1 TRBV7-3 many TRBD2 CASSLLAAGEQFF TGTGCCAGCAGCTTACTAGCGGCCGGGGAGCAGTTCTTC
TRBJ2-5 TRBV30 few TRBD2 CAWNPGLAETQYF TGTGCCTGGAATCCGGGACTAGCAGAGACCCAGTACTTC
TRBJ1-1 TRBV12-3/TRBV12-4 many - CASSFVRGGGTEAFF TGTGCCAGCAGTTTCGTCAGGGGCGGGGGCACTGAAGCTTTCTTT
TRBJ2-2 TRBV6-1 - - CASSERTEPGELFF TGTGCCAGCAGTGAAAGGACTGAGCCCGGGGAGCTGTTTTTT
TRBJ2-7 TRBV10-1 many TRBD1 CASKLDRDVYEQYF TGCGCCAGCAAGTTGGACAGGGATGTCTACGAGCAGTACTTC
TRBJ2-5 TRBV28 many TRBD2 CASSPSGWEETQYF TGTGCCAGCAGTCCTAGCGGTTGGGAAGAGACCCAGTACTTC
TRBJ1-3 TRBV7-9 few - CASSLAPGPKNTIYF TGTGCCAGCAGCTTAGCACCGGGGCCTAAAAACACCATATATTTT
TRBJ1-2 TRBV5-8 few TRBD1 CASSSRTGGYGYTF TGTGCCAGCAGCTCCCGGACAGGGGGCTATGGCTACACCTTC
TRBJ1-5 TRBV28 many - CASSLVDSNQPQHF TGTGCCAGCAGTTTAGTGGATAGCAATCAGCCCCAGCATTTT
TRBJ2-5 TRBV20-1 - TRBD2 CSAWTSGTQETQYF TGCAGTGCTTGGACTAGCGGGACCCAAGAGACCCAGTACTTC
TRBJ1-2 TRBV6-2/TRBV6-3 - TRBD1 CASSSRTGGNYGYTF TGTGCCAGCAGCTCTCGGACAGGGGGTAACTATGGCTACACCTTC
TRBJ2-1 TRBV20-1 many TRBD2 CSARVWGASGIAYNEQFF TGCAGTGCTAGAGTTTGGGGGGCTAGCGGGATAGCCTACAATGAGCAGTTCTTC
TRBJ2-5 TRBV6-1 many - CASSVDRQETQYF TGTGCCAGCAGTGTGGACAGACAAGAGACCCAGTACTTC
TRBJ2-7 TRBV6-2/TRBV6-3 many - CASSPLPGTEDYEQYF TGTGCCAGCAGTCCCCTCCCCGGGACGGAAGATTACGAGCAGTACTTC
TRBJ2-7 TRBV12-3/TRBV12-4 - - CASSPSGGGGIYEQYF TGTGCCAGCAGTCCCTCGGGGGGCGGAGGAATCTACGAGCAGTACTTC
TRBJ2-3 TRBV6-4 many - CASRTRGGSTDTQYF TGTGCCAGCAGGACGAGGGGGGGCTCCACAGATACGCAGTATTTT
TRBJ2-3 TRBV2 medium-sized TRBD2 CASKGERGTFTQYF TGTGCCAGCAAGGGGGAGCGGGGGACATTTACGCAGTATTTT
TRBJ2-1 TRBV11-1 many - CASSLGRERGYNEQFF TGTGCCAGCAGCTTGGGACGGGAGAGGGGCTACAATGAGCAGTTCTTC
TRBJ2-1 TRBV5-8 - TRBD1 CAGSFQAGGFNEQFF TGTGCCGGCAGCTTCCAGGCAGGGGGATTCAATGAGCAGTTCTTC
TRBJ2-3 TRBV28 many TRBD2 CASSEGTSGWSTDTQYF TGTGCCAGCAGTGAAGGGACTAGCGGGTGGAGCACAGATACGCAGTATTTT
TRBJ2-2 TRBV27 many TRBD1 CASSRTGGTGELFF TGTGCCAGCAGCCGGACAGGGGGGACCGGGGAGCTGTTTTTT
TRBJ1-1 TRBV7-3 many - CASSFVRPNTEAFF TGTGCCAGCAGCTTCGTGCGGCCAAACACTGAAGCTTTCTTT
TRBJ1-2 TRBV19 - - CASSIDTRDTNGYTF TGTGCCAGTAGTATAGACACCAGGGATACGAATGGCTACACCTTC
TRBJ2-2 TRBV27 - - CASSMTRGELFF TGTGCCAGCAGTATGACGCGGGGGGAGCTGTTTTTT
TRBJ1-1 TRBV19 few - CASRKREPWEAFF TGTGCCAGCAGGAAACGGGAGCCCTGGGAAGCTTTCTTT